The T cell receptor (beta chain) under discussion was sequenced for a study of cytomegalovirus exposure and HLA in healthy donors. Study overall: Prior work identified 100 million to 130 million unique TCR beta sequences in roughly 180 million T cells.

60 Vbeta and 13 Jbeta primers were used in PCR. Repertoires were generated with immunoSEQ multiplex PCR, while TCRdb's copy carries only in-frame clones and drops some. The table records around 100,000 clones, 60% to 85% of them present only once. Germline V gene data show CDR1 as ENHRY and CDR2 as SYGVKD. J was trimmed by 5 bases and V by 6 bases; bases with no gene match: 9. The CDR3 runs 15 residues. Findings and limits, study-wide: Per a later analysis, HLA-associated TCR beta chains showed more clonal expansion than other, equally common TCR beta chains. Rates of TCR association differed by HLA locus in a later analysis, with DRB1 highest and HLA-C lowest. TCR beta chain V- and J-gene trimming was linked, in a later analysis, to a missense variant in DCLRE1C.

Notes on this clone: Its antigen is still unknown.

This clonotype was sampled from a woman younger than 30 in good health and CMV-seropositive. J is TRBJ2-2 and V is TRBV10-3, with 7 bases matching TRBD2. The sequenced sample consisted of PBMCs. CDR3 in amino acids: CAISRAGPPTGELFF. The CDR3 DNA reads TGTGCCATCAGCAGAGCGGGACCCCCAACCGGGGAGCTGTTTTTT.